Each of the 11 T cell receptor beta chains below was sequenced from the same sample in a study of blood T cell repertoires in COVID-19. Libraries were prepared by immunoSEQ multiplex PCR; TCRdb keeps only in-frame clonotypes and omits some of them. The sample contains more than 45,000 clones, approximately 87% of which appear only once. The sample was peripheral blood. Every receptor here comes from a woman in her fifties or sixties with acute or convalescent COVID-19.

The chain carries TRBV7-2 and TRBJ2-2; TRBD1 matches at 9 bases. Trimming at V came to 5 bases and at J to 5 bases, leaving 12 bases not matched to a gene. CDR1 and CDR2 from the germline V gene are SGHTA and FQGNSA. The CDR3 has 17 residues. CDR3 amino acids: CASSAFPGQGGTGELFF. The CDR3 bases are TGTGCCAGCAGCGCCTTCCCGGGACAGGGAGGAACCGGGGAGCTGTTTTTT.

This rearrangement joins TRBV10-3 to TRBJ1-6; 10 bases are shared with TRBD1. The CDR3 is 18 residues long. Germline V gene data show CDR1 as ENHRY and CDR2 as SYGVKD. The V segment lost 0 bases and the J segment 11 bases; nucleotides outside the gene matches: 13. The CDR3: CAISESLTGGHQGAPLHF. The CDR3 DNA is TGTGCCATCAGTGAGTCATTGACAGGGGGCCACCAGGGTGCACCCCTCCACTTT.

The chain combines TRBV3-1 (or the pseudogene TRBV3-2) with TRBJ1-1, with D tentatively TRBD1 (5 bases). The CDR3 totals 14 residues. Germline V gives CDR1 LGHDT, CDR2 YNNKEL (reference sequence). Between the trimmed V and J ends, which lost 0 bases and 4 bases, there was a span of 9 bases. CDR3 sequence reads: CASSQDRVGTEAFF. In nucleotides, the CDR3 is TGTGCCAGCAGCCAAGACAGGGTGGGCACTGAAGCTTTCTTT.

V is TRBV6-2 or TRBV6-3 and J is TRBJ2-5, with D maybe TRBD2 (5 bases). Germline V gives CDR1 MNHEY, CDR2 SVGEGT. V was pared by 4 bases and J by 5 bases, with 17 bases between. The CDR3 is 15 amino acids. This chain's CDR3 is CASSSTPLARETQYF. The CDR3 coding sequence is TGTGCCAGCAGTTCCACTCCCCTAGCCCGTGAGACCCAGTACTTC.

This clone was recorded a few times. This chain connects TRBV18 to TRBJ1-1; a weak D match, TRBD1 (6 bases). This CDR3 is 16 amino acids long. V was clipped by 5 bases and J by 1 base, with 17 bases between them. Germline CDR1 and CDR2: KGHSH and LQKENI. CDR3 loop: CASSSLGGISNTEAFF. As DNA, the CDR3 is TGTGCCAGCTCATCTCTTGGGGGCATCTCGAACACTGAAGCTTTCTTT.

The genes are TRBV4-2 and TRBJ2-6; a weak D match, TRBD1 (5 bases). This CDR3 is built from 21 residues. The germline V gene has CDR1 LGHNA and CDR2 YNFKEQ. Trimming left V 4 bases short and J 0 bases short, with 25 bases between. The CDR3 DNA reads TGTGCCAGCAGCCCACATGTTCTTTCAGGGATTACCAGCTCTGGGGCCAACGTCCTGACTTTC. This translates into CASSPHVLSGITSSGANVLTF.

The chain recombines TRBV5-1 with TRBJ2-3; 9 bases are shared with TRBD2. The V gene's germline CDR1 is SGHRS and CDR2 YFSETQ. V dropped 4 bases and J dropped 0; count of bases not matched to a gene: 9. The CDR3 extends over 17 amino acids. CDR3 amino acids: CASSAAGGSSSTDTQYF. In DNA form, the CDR3 reads TGCGCCAGCAGCGCGGCGGGGGGGTCCTCTAGCACAGATACGCAGTATTTT.

This clone was seen a handful of times. The junction differs from germline at one of its ends, possibly a read error. This CDR3 is CATSRESGSTGELFF. The CDR3 coding sequence is TGTGCCACCAGCCGAGAGTCTGGGAGCACCGGGGAGCTGTTTTTT. The genes are TRBV15 and TRBJ2-2; tentative D call: TRBD2 (5 bases). The CDR3 spans 15 residues. Germline assignment: CDR1 LNHNV and CDR2 YYDKDF (reference sequence).

In this sample, this clone turned up once. The chain links TRBV7-3 to TRBJ2-3, with 9 bases that match TRBD2. Per germline, CDR1 SGHTA and CDR2 FQGTGA. Trimming cost V 5 bases and J 3 bases; bases outside gene matches: 6. The CDR3 totals 15 residues. The CDR3 DNA reads TGTGCCAGCAGCAGACTAGCGGCGCCTACAGATACGCAGTATTTT. Encoded protein: CASSRLAAPTDTQYF. Looking up the rest from reference TRBV7-3 and TRBJ2-3 gives the full variable domain: GAGVSQTPSNKVTEKGKYVELRCDPISGHTALYWYRQSLGQGPEFLIYFQGTGAADDSGLPNDRFFAVRPEGSVSTLKIQRTERGDSAVYLCASSRLAAPTDTQYFGPGTRLTVL.

Here the CDR3 DNA reads TGTGCCAGCCGCCGGACCGGGGGATCTTACAATGAGCAGTTCTTC. Protein sequence: CASRRTGGSYNEQFF. The V gene is TRBV5-6, the J gene TRBJ2-1; perhaps TRBD2 as D (6 bases). V gave up 7 bases and J gave up 4 bases, with 18 bases separating them. This CDR3 spans 15 amino acids. Germline V lookup: CDR1 SGHDT, CDR2 YYEEEE.

A single count supports this clone. The rearrangement joins TRBV2 to TRBJ2-3; 7 nucleotides align to TRBD2. This CDR3 comprises 14 residues. Germline V gene data show CDR1 as SNHLY and CDR2 as FYNNEI. The ends lost 11 bases at V and 2 bases at J; junction bases unmatched: 10. The chain's CDR3 is CADSREVYTDTQYF. CDR3 nucleotides: TGTGCCGATTCCCGGGAGGTATACACAGATACGCAGTATTTT.